The clone carrying this TCR beta chain was seen many times. Its specificity is not known. This sample stems from a study of T cells in Graves' hyperthyroidism and ophthalmopathy. General observations from the study: Clonotypes that were expanded in thyroid above 0.001 mostly appeared in blood too.

Authors of the study amplified TCR beta CDR3 regions from RNA transcripts. TCR CDR3 regions were first amplified by RT-PCR with HTBI primers. From the multiplex PCR reads, TCRdb called clonotypes with MiXCR, one entry per CDR3 protein. The table has approximately 330,000 distinct CDR3 sequences, 18% seen once. Input material: blood. The sequence derives from a woman aged 45-65 years with Graves' hyperthyroidism.

The CDR3 DNA sequence: TGTGCCAGCAGTGAAGACAGGGGGGGAAGTCAGCCCCAGCATTTT. Its protein product is CASSEDRGGSQPQHF. This chain links TRBV2 with TRBJ1-5; 8 bases are a match to TRBD1. V shed 1 base and J 6 bases; nucleotides not matched to a gene: 5. The CDR3 runs 15 residues. CDR1 is SNHLY, CDR2 FYNNEI, per germline.